This section outlines one T cell receptor (delta chain) sequence together with its context. This receptor's antigen is unknown. Base quality data are lacking; no much larger clone is found one base away. Counted from cysteine to phenylalanine, this CDR3 has 25 amino acids. Of the read, only the CDR3 DNA is kept; its 75 bases are in frame from base 1. Trimming takes 3 bases off V and 4 bases off J; junction bases not matched to a gene: 30. CDR1 and CDR2 are read off the germline V gene as TSWWSYY and QGS. This record belongs to a study of human gamma delta and Vdelta1 T cells (dated by TCRdb to the late 2010s). Regarding the study in general: The study examined Delta One T cells, which are Vd1+ gamma-delta T cells, as cytotoxic effectors against acute myeloid leukemia. Study-level results and caveats: Delta One T cells were reported as polyclonal and as showing broad cytotoxic targeting of acute myeloid leukemia.

Libraries were prepared through PCR. The reads were generated on an Illumina MiSeq. TCRdb called clones afresh from the public reads with CATT; identical DNA rows were later merged. The sample records some 6,500 delta-chain clones, about two fifths of which are singletons. The ten largest clones capture more than 4.5% of the sample. The rearrangement combines TRDV1 with TRDJ2; 12 bases in the middle match TRDD3. The TCR originated in a human donor in good health. Source material: Vdelta1 gamma-delta T cells from blood grown in culture (DOT cells). Explained via the paper, the cell subset or site label denotes: Delta One T cells, in vitro expanded/differentiated Vd1+ gamma-delta T cells. In nucleotides, the sequence is TGTGCTCTTGGGGATGCCTTCCTACCATCTTCTGGGGGATACGCCCATATGTGGGGGACAGCACAACTCTTCTTT. This translates into CALGDAFLPSSGGYAHMWGTAQLFF.